These 11 T cell receptor beta chains share one sample of origin, sequenced in a study of blood T cell repertoires in COVID-19. Here immunoSEQ multiplex PCR was the method, and the copy in TCRdb shows in-frame clones only, minus some. The data show 200,000 or so clones, around 84% seen once. Sequencing was performed on peripheral blood. The receptors originated from a man aged 60 to 69 with acute or convalescent COVID-19.

The sample holds a few counts of this clone. The rearrangement joins TRBV10-3 to TRBJ2-7; D perhaps matches TRBD1 (8 bases). V shed 4 bases and J shed 5 bases, with 18 bases lying between them. Germline lookup yields CDR1 ENHRY and CDR2 SYGVKD. The CDR3 is made up of 15 amino acids. Here the CDR3 DNA reads TGTGCCATCAGTGCCTCAGCACAGGGGGGGGACGAGCAGTACTTC. It yields the protein CAISASAQGGDEQYF.

The chain employs TRBV7-3 and TRBJ1-2; 9 bases map to TRBD1. V lost 2 bases, J lost 5 bases, and 18 bases stayed unmatched. The V gene's germline CDR1 is SGHTA and CDR2 FQGTGA. This CDR3 has 19 residues. CDR3 residues: CASSLESNPGQGLLYGYTF. CDR3 bases: TGTGCCAGCAGCTTAGAATCTAATCCGGGACAGGGTCTCCTATATGGCTACACCTTC.

The rearrangement joins TRBV7-9 to TRBJ2-2; D is uncertain. Germline V gives CDR1 SEHNR, CDR2 FQNEAQ (reference sequence). Trimming removed 6 bases at V and 0 bases at J, with 8 bases between. This CDR3 contains 14 residues. The CDR3 DNA follows: TGTGCCAGCAGGGTGAGATCGAACACCGGGGAGCTGTTTTTT. Encoded protein: CASRVRSNTGELFF. Drawing the rest from reference TRBV7-9 and TRBJ2-2, the complete variable domain is DTGVSQNPRHKITKRGQNVTFRCDPISEHNRLYWYRQTLGQGPEFLTYFQNEAQLEKSRLLSDRFSAERPKGSFSTLEIQRTEQGDSAMYLCASRVRSNTGELFFGEGSRLTVL.

The J gene is TRBJ1-1, the V gene TRBV7-2; D is undetermined. Trimming shortened V by 4 bases and J by 5 bases, and 14 bases separated the two germline ends. Germline-derived CDR1 and CDR2 are SGHTA and FQGNSA. The CDR3 length is 14 residues. As DNA, the CDR3 is TGTGCCAGCAGCTCCGGCTCGGGAAGGACTGAAGCTTTCTTT. Its protein is CASSSGSGRTEAFF.

This chain connects TRBV5-1 to TRBJ1-2, with D maybe TRBD1 (5 bases). V gave up 5 bases and J gave up 7 bases, with 21 bases separating them. The CDR3 is 15 residues long. Germline V lookup: CDR1 SGHRS, CDR2 YFSETQ. The CDR3 nucleotides read TGCGCCAGCAGAACCGGGGCGGGGAGGAAGGGTGGCTACACCTTC. It specifies CASRTGAGRKGGYTF.

The genes are TRBV5-6 and TRBJ2-7; D might be TRBD1 (6 bases). Looked up from germline, CDR1 is SGHDT and CDR2 is YYEEEE. Trimming pared 4 bases from V and 0 bases from J, leaving 14 bases between. The CDR3 has 15 amino acids. CDR3: CASSPEGVSSYEQYF. The CDR3, as DNA: TGTGCCAGCAGCCCCGAGGGGGTTAGCTCCTACGAGCAGTACTTC.

The V gene is TRBV18, the J gene TRBJ1-5; unclear D gene. The germline V and J ends were trimmed by 3 bases and 4 bases, with 13 bases remaining between them. Germline CDR1 KGHSH, CDR2 LQKENI. The length of the CDR3 is 15 residues. The CDR3 region has the DNA TGTGCCAGCTCACCCGCGGGGAAAGTTAATCAGCCCCAGCATTTT. Residues: CASSPAGKVNQPQHF.

The gene calls are TRBV27 and TRBJ1-5; D perhaps matches TRBD1 (6 bases). This CDR3 contains 14 residues. V gave up 4 bases and J gave up 6 bases, with 13 bases separating them. Germline loops: CDR1 MNHEY, CDR2 SMNVEV (reference sequence). The CDR3 DNA reads TGTGCCAGCAGTTCCTCCCGGGGGGCTCAGCCCCAGCATTTT. Its translation is CASSSSRGAQPQHF.

V and J are TRBV6-1 and TRBJ1-2; TRBD1 aligns across 9 bases. The germline CDR1 and CDR2 sequences are MNHNS and SASEGT. With 3 bases clipped from V and 3 bases from J, the junction kept 2 bases outside the gene matches. This CDR3 is built from 14 residues. CDR3 in amino acids: CASSEDRGHYGYTF. The CDR3 nucleotides are TGTGCCAGCAGTGAGGACAGGGGTCACTATGGCTACACCTTC.

The chain recombines TRBV4-1 with TRBJ2-6, with D possibly being TRBD2 (7 bases). The germline V gene encodes CDR1 MGHRA and CDR2 YSYEKL. The ends were cut back, 1 base at V and 2 bases at J, with 9 bases in the middle. The CDR3 has 16 residues. The CDR3: CASSQAGGAGANVLTF. In nucleotides, the CDR3 is TGCGCCAGCAGCCAAGCGGGGGGCGCTGGGGCCAACGTCCTGACTTTC.

J is TRBJ2-3 and V is TRBV7-9, with a weak D call TRBD2 (6 bases). The CDR3 covers 16 residues. V was cut by 7 bases and J by 5 bases, with 22 bases left in between. Germline V gene data show CDR1 as SEHNR and CDR2 as FQNEAQ (reference sequence). The CDR3 is CASNRGYGGVGDTQYF. In nucleotides, the CDR3 is TGTGCCAGCAACCGAGGGTACGGGGGAGTGGGAGATACGCAGTATTTT.